This T cell receptor beta chain was sequenced for a study of blood T cell repertoires in COVID-19. Study-level background: Italy, Spain and the United States were the sources of the convalescent and acute COVID-19 samples. PBMCs, B-cell-depleted T cells, or T cells provided the cDNA or gDNA that made up the material.

Notes on this clone: Other nucleotide sequences in the sample specify the same CDR3.

The CDR3 runs to 14 residues. V was pared by 4 bases and J by 1 base, with 0 bases of the junction left unmatched. Germline values: CDR1 MNHEY, CDR2 SVGAGI. Original analysis: Researchers report that nucleated cell counts were estimated from reference gene primer amplification. Measured with immunoSEQ multiplex PCR; TCRdb has only the in-frame clones, and not every one. The V and J calls and clone size were taken over from that table, and D and trimming were inferred from the DNA. The table has a few hundred thousand clones, 70% to 85% seen once. The sequence was collected from a woman aged 40 to 50 with acute COVID-19. This chain links TRBV6-5 with TRBJ1-1; 10 bases map to TRBD1. Sequenced: PBMCs or T cells enriched from blood (not recorded which). This CDR3 is CASSWTGGNTEAFF. CDR3 DNA sequence: TGTGCCAGCAGTTGGACAGGGGGGAACACTGAAGCTTTCTTT.